One sample yielded the 13 T cell receptor beta chains listed below, sequenced in a study of blood T cell repertoires in COVID-19. Repertoires were generated with immunoSEQ multiplex PCR, while TCRdb's copy carries only in-frame clones and drops some. Counted here are around 250,000 clones, approximately 85% occurring once; the ten biggest clones make up approximately 2%. Sequenced input: PBMCs or T cells enriched from blood (not recorded which). These receptors all come from a woman between 50 and 59 years old who had recovered from COVID-19.

This clone was counted between two and nine times. The V and J genes are TRBV4-1 and TRBJ2-1; 8 bases map to TRBD1. The CDR3 runs 20 residues. The ends lost 1 base at V and 2 bases at J; junction bases unmatched: 16. Looked up from germline, CDR1 is MGHRA and CDR2 is YSYEKL. In DNA form, the CDR3 reads TGCGCCAGCAGCCAAGTCAAAGGGGACACAGGGGGTGGACCCTACAATGAGCAGTTCTTC. Encoded protein: CASSQVKGDTGGGPYNEQFF.

A remark on this clone: The same CDR3 is also encoded by other DNA sequences in this sample. This chain joins TRBV2 and TRBJ1-2, with D possibly TRBD1 on 6 matching bases. Germline assignment: CDR1 SNHLY and CDR2 FYNNEI. V gave up 8 bases and J gave up 3 bases, with 16 bases separating them. The CDR3 contains 14 residues. The CDR3 here is CASHEGTYDYGYTF. CDR3 sequence (DNA): TGTGCCAGCCACGAAGGGACATACGACTATGGCTACACCTTC.

This clone was counted only a few times. The rearrangement links TRBV28 to TRBJ1-5, with TRBD1 matching 10 bases. The V and J ends lost 1 base and 4 bases, in that order; junction bases with no gene match: 13. Germline values: CDR1 MDHEN, CDR2 SYDVKM. The CDR3 is 19 amino acids. The CDR3 region has the DNA TGTGCCAGCAGTTTATCCCGACCTCCCGACAGGGGGCGTAATCAGCCCCAGCATTTT. This gives the protein CASSLSRPPDRGRNQPQHF. Combining the CDR3 with reference TRBV28 and TRBJ1-5 gives the whole variable domain DVKVTQSSRYLVKRTGEKVFLECVQDMDHENMFWYRQDPGLGLRLIYFSYDVKMKEKGDIPEGYSVSREKKERFSLILESASTNQTSMYLCASSLSRPPDRGRNQPQHFGDGTRLSIL.

This sequence joins TRBV24-1 and TRBJ2-1; TRBD1 is a possible D gene (5 bases). The CDR3 loop spans 12 amino acids. V was clipped by 2 bases and J by 12 bases, with 10 bases between them. Germline V gene lookup returns CDR1 KGHDR and CDR2 SFDVKD. This CDR3 is CATSDYIGAQFF. The CDR3 DNA follows: TGTGCCACCAGTGATTATATAGGGGCGCAGTTCTTC.

V and J are TRBV5-1 and TRBJ2-5, with 8 bases that match TRBD1. CDR1 is SGHRS, CDR2 YFSETQ, per germline. The CDR3 runs to 13 residues. V shed 5 bases, J shed 5 bases, and the junction held 5 bases outside the gene matches. DNA for the CDR3: TGCGCCAGCAGTCAGGGGGCACGCGAGACCCAGTACTTC. Amino acids: CASSQGARETQYF.

The chain combines TRBV10-3 with TRBJ2-7; D is possibly TRBD2 (6 bases). The germline V gene encodes CDR1 ENHRY and CDR2 SYGVKD. The CDR3 is made up of 13 amino acids. The germline V and J ends were trimmed by 7 bases and 4 bases, with 14 bases remaining between them. CDR3 in amino acids: CAIMSGLEYEQYF. The CDR3 region has the DNA TGTGCCATCATGTCGGGACTCGAATACGAGCAGTACTTC.

The chain has TRBV3-1 (or the pseudogene TRBV3-2) and TRBJ2-5; D is perhaps TRBD2 (5 bases). The length of the CDR3 is 13 residues. V lost 4 bases and J lost 4, with 10 bases in between. Germline V lookup: CDR1 LGHDT, CDR2 YNNKEL (reference sequence). The CDR3 region has the DNA TGTGCCAGCAGCCGGGTCGGAGGAGAGACCCAGTACTTC. As protein: CASSRVGGETQYF.

The CDR3 spells CASSEGLASHNEQFF. CDR3 in DNA: TGTGCCAGCAGTGAAGGACTAGCGTCCCACAATGAGCAGTTCTTC. This chain uses TRBV6-1 with TRBJ2-1; 8 bases map to TRBD2. CDR1 is MNHNS and CDR2 is SASEGT in the germline V gene. V was clipped by 1 base and J by 5 bases; unmatched bases: 4. This CDR3 region has 15 residues.

The chain recombines TRBV27 with TRBJ1-3, with a possible D match to TRBD1 (5 bases). CDR3 size: 13 residues. Germline CDR1 MNHEY, CDR2 SMNVEV (reference sequence). V was clipped by 11 bases and J by 0 bases, with 11 bases between them. The CDR3 here is CASGRDSGNTIYF. The CDR3 DNA reads TGTGCCTCTGGCAGGGACTCTGGAAACACCATATATTTT.

The V and J genes are TRBV9 and TRBJ2-1; 7 bases match TRBD1. This CDR3 comprises 15 residues. With V trimmed by 0 bases and J by 6 bases, 6 bases remained unmatched. Germline CDR1 and CDR2: SGDLS and YYNGEE. CDR3 residues: CASSVVGTDLNEQFF. The CDR3 DNA sequence: TGTGCCAGCAGCGTAGTAGGGACAGACCTCAATGAGCAGTTCTTC.

The chain links TRBV28 to TRBJ2-5, with 10 bases fitting TRBD2. Germline V gene sequence: CDR1 MDHEN, CDR2 SYDVKM. The CDR3 spans 18 residues. V was pared by 6 bases and J by 2 bases, with 15 bases of the junction left unmatched. CDR3 sequence: CASSRGRGGLAVQETQYF. CDR3 nucleotide sequence: TGTGCCAGCAGCCGTGGTCGGGGCGGACTAGCGGTACAAGAGACCCAGTACTTC.

The chain has TRBV19 and TRBJ1-5; 11 nucleotides align to TRBD1. This CDR3 region has 17 residues. Per the germline V gene, CDR1 is LNHDA and CDR2 is SQIVND (reference sequence). V shed 0 bases, J shed 2 bases, and the junction held 3 bases outside the gene matches. CDR3 loop: CASSIDPGQGGNQPQHF. CDR3 DNA: TGTGCCAGTAGTATAGATCCGGGACAGGGGGGCAATCAGCCCCAGCATTTT.

V is TRBV25-1 and J is TRBJ2-7; TRBD2 agrees at 10 bases. The CDR3 spans 16 residues. The germline V gene has CDR1 MGHDK and CDR2 SYGVNS. Trimming cost V 9 bases and J 3 bases; bases outside gene matches: 14. The CDR3 reads CARGLAFHLTLYEQYF. CDR3 bases: TGTGCCAGGGGACTAGCGTTCCACCTAACCCTCTACGAGCAGTACTTC.